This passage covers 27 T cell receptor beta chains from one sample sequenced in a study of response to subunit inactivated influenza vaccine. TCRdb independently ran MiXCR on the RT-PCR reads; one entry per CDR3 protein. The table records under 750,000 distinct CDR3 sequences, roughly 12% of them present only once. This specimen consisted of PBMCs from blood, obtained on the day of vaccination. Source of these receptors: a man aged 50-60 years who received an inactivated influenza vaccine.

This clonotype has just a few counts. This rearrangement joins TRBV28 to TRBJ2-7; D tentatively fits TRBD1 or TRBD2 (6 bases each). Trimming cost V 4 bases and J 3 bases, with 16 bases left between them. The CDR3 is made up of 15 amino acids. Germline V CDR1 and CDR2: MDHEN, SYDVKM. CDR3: CASSSPGGLGYEQYF. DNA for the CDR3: TGTGCCAGCAGTTCTCCTGGGGGGCTAGGCTACGAGCAGTACTTC.

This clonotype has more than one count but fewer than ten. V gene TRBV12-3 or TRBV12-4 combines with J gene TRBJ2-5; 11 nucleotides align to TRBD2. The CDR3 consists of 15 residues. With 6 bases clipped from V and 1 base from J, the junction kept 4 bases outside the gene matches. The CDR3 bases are TGTGCCAGCAGGCCGGGGACTAGCGGCCAAGAGACCCAGTACTTC. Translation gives CASRPGTSGQETQYF.

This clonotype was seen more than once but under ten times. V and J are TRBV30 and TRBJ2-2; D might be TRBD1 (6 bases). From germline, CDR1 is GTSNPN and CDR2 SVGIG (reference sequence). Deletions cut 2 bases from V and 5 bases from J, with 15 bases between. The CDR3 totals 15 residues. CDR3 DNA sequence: TGTGCCTGGAGTAGGCTGGGGGCGGGTACCGGGGAGCTGTTTTTT. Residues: CAWSRLGAGTGELFF.

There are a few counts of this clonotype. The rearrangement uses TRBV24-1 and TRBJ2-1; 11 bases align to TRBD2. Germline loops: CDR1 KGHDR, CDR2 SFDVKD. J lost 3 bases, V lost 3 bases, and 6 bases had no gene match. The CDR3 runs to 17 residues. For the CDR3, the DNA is TGTGCCACCAGTGATAAACCGGGACTAGCGGTCTACAATGAGCAGTTCTTC. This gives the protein CATSDKPGLAVYNEQFF.

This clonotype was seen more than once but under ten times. The CDR3 DNA reads as TGCAGCGTTGAAGATCGCGACAGCCCAGCCTGGGAGACCCAGTACTTC. This gives the protein CSVEDRDSPAWETQYF. The chain has TRBV29-1 and TRBJ2-5, with D tentatively TRBD1 (5 bases). V was trimmed by 0 bases and J by 5 bases, leaving 19 bases between them. Germline-derived CDR1 and CDR2 are SQVTM and ANQGSEA. The CDR3 contains 16 residues.

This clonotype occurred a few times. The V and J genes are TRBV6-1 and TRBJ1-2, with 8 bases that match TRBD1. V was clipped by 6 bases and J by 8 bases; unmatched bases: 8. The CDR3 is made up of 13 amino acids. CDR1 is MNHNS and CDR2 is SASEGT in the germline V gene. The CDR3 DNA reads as TGTGCCAGCAGCCCAGCAGGGGGCGAAGGCTACACCTTC. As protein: CASSPAGGEGYTF.

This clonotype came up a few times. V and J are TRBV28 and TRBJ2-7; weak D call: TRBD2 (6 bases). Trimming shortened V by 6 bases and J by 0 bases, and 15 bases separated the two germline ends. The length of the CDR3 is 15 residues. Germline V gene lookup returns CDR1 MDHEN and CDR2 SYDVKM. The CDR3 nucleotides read TGTGCCAGCAGAGACCCCGGGACTGACTCCTACGAGCAGTACTTC. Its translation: CASRDPGTDSYEQYF.

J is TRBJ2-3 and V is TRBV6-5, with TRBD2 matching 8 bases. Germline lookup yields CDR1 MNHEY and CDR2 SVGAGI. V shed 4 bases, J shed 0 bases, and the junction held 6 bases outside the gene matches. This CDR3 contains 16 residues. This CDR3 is CASSSRSGGSTDTQYF. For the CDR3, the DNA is TGTGCCAGCAGTTCCCGGAGCGGGGGTAGCACAGATACGCAGTATTTT.

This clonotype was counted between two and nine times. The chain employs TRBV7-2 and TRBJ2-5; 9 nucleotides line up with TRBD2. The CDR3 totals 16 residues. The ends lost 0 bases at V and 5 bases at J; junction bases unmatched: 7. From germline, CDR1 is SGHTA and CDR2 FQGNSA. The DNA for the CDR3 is TGTGCCAGCAGCTTAGCGCCGGCGGGAGGGTCGGAGACCCAGTACTTC. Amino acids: CASSLAPAGGSETQYF.

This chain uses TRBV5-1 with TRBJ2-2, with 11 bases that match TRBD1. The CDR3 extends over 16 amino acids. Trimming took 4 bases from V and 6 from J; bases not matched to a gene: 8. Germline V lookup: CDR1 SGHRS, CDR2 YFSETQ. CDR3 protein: CASSAQGQGVAGELFF. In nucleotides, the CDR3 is TGCGCCAGCAGCGCCCAGGGACAGGGGGTAGCCGGGGAGCTGTTTTTT. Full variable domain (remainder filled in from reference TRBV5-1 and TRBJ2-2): KAGVTQTPRYLIKTRGQQVTLSCSPISGHRSVSWYQQTPGQGLQFLFEYFSETQRNKGNFPGRFSGRQFSNSRSEMNVSTLELGDSALYLCASSAQGQGVAGELFFGEGSRLTVL.

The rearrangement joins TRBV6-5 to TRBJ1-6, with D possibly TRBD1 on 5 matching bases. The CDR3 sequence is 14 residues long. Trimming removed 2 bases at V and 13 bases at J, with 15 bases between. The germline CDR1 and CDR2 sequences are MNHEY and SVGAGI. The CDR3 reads CASSYIPTGFPLHF. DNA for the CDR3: TGTGCCAGCAGTTACATTCCTACAGGATTCCCCCTCCACTTT.

DNA for the CDR3: TGTGCCAGCAGCCCGCGCGGGGGAATAAGCTTTACTGGGGCCAACGTCCTGACTTTC. Residues: CASSPRGGISFTGANVLTF. The chain uses TRBV28 and TRBJ2-6; 7 bases are a match to TRBD2. V dropped 6 bases and J dropped 2; count of bases not matched to a gene: 16. The CDR3 runs to 19 residues. The germline V gene encodes CDR1 MDHEN and CDR2 SYDVKM. The variable domain in full, completed from reference TRBV28 and TRBJ2-6, reads DVKVTQSSRYLVKRTGEKVFLECVQDMDHENMFWYRQDPGLGLRLIYFSYDVKMKEKGDIPEGYSVSREKKERFSLILESASTNQTSMYLCASSPRGGISFTGANVLTFGAGSRLTVL.

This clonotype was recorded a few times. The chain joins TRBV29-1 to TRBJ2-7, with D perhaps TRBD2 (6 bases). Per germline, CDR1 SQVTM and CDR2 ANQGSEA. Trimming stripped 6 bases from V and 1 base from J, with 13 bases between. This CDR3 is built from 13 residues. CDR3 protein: CSVLASASYEQYF. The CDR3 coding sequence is TGCAGCGTCCTTGCTAGCGCTTCCTACGAGCAGTACTTC.

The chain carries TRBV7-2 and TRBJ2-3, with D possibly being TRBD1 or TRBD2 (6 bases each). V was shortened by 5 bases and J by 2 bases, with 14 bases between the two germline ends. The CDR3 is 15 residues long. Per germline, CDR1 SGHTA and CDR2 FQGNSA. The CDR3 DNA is TGTGCCAGCAGCCCCGACGGGGGCCCCACAGATACGCAGTATTTT. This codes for CASSPDGGPTDTQYF. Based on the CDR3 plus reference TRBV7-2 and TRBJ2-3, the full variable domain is GAGVSQSPSNKVTEKGKDVELRCDPISGHTALYWYRQSLGQGLEFLIYFQGNSAPDKSGLPSDRFSAERTGGSVSTLTIQRTQQEDSAVYLCASSPDGGPTDTQYFGPGTRLTVL.

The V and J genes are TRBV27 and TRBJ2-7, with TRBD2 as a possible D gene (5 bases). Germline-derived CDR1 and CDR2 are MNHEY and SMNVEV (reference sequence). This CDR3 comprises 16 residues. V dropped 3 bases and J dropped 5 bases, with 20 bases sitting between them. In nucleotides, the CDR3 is TGTGCCAGCAGTTTTTACCCCTCCATGGACGGGGACGAGCAGTACTTC. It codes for CASSFYPSMDGDEQYF.

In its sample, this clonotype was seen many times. The CDR3: CASTGLAGSLTGELFF. In DNA, the CDR3 is TGTGCCAGCACCGGCCTAGCGGGGAGTCTCACCGGGGAGCTGTTTTTT. J is TRBJ2-2 and V is TRBV12-3 or TRBV12-4; 9 bases fit TRBD2. The CDR3 extends over 16 amino acids. The junction had 10 bases not matched to a gene; V was cut back by 7 bases and J by 4 bases.

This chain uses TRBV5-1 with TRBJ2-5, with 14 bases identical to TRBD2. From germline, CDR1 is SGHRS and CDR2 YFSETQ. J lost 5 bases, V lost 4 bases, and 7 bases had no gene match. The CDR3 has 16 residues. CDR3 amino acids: CASSITGTSGSETQYF. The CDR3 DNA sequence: TGCGCCAGCAGCATTACCGGGACTAGCGGGAGTGAGACCCAGTACTTC.

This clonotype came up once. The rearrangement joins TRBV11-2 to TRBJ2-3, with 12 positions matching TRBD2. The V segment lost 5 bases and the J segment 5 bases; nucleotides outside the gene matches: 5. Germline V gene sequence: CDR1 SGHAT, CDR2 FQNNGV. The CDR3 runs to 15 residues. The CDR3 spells CASSETSGRGDTQYF. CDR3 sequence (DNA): TGTGCCAGCAGCGAGACTAGCGGGAGAGGAGATACGCAGTATTTT. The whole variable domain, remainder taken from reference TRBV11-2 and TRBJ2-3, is EAGVAQSPRYKIIEKRQSVAFWCNPISGHATLYWYQQILGQGPKLLIQFQNNGVVDDSQLPKDRFSAERLKGVDSTLKIQPAKLEDSAVYLCASSETSGRGDTQYFGPGTRLTVL.

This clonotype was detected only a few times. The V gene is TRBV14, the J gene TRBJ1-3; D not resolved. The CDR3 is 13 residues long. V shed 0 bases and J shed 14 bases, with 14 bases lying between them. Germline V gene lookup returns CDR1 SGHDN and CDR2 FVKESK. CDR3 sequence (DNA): TGTGCCAGCAGCCAAGAAAGGATGACCTCCTTATATTTT. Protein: CASSQERMTSLYF.

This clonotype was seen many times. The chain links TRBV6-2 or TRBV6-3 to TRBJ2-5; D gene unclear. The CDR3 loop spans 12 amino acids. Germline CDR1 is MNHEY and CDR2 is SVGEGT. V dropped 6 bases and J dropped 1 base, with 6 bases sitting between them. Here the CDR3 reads CASRTVQETQYF. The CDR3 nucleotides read TGTGCCAGCAGAACCGTCCAAGAGACCCAGTACTTC.

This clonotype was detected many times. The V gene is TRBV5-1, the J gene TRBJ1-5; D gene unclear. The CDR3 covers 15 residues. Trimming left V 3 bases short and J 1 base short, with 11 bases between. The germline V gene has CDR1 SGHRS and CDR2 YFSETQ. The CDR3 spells CASSSDGQSNQPQHF. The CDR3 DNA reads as TGCGCCAGCAGCTCTGACGGCCAGAGCAATCAGCCCCAGCATTTT.

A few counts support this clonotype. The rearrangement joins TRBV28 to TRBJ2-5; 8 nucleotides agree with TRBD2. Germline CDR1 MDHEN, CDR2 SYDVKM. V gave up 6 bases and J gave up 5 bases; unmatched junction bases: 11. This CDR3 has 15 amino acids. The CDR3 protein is CASRPAGARWETQYF. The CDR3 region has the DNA TGTGCCAGCAGACCAGCGGGGGCCCGATGGGAGACCCAGTACTTC.

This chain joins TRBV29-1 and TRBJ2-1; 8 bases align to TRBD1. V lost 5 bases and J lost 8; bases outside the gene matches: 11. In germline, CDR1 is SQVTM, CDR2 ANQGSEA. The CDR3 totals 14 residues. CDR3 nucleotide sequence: TGCAGCGTTCACAGGGGGACCCAGGGCGATGAGCAGTTCTTC. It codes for CSVHRGTQGDEQFF.

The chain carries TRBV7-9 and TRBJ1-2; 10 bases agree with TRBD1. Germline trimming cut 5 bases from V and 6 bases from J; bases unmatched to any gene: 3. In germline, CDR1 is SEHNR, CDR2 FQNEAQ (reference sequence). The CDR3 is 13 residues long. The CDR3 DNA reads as TGTGCCAGCAGCACAGGGACAGGGGATGGCTACACCTTC. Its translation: CASSTGTGDGYTF.

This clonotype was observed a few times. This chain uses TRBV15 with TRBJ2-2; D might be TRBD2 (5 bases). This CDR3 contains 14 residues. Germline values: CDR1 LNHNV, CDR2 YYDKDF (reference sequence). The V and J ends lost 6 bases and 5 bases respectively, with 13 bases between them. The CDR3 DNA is TGTGCCACCAGGATAAACGGGGATACCGGGGAGCTGTTTTTT. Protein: CATRINGDTGELFF.

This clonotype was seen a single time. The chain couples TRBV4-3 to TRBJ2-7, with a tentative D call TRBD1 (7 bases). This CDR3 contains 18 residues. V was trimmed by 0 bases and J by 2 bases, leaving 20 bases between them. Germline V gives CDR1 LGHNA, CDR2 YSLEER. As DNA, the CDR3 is TGCGCCAGCAGCCAAGAGACAGGGAGGAGATATAGTCCCTACGAGCAGTACTTC. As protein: CASSQETGRRYSPYEQYF.

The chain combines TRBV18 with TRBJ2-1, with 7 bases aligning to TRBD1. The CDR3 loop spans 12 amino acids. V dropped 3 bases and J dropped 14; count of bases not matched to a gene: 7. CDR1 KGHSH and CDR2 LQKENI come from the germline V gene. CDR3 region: CASSPNRDSKFF. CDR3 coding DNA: TGTGCCAGCTCACCCAACCGGGACAGTAAGTTCTTC. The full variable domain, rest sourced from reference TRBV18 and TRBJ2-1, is NAGVMQNPRHLVRRRGQEARLRCSPMKGHSHVYWYRQLPEEGLKFMVYLQKENIIDESGMPKERFSAEFPKEGPSILRIQQVVRGDSAAYFCASSPNRDSKFFGPGTRLTVL.